Only a few counts were recorded for the clone carrying this TCR beta chain. Its antigen is as yet unknown. From 5'RACE with constant-segment primers came TCR alpha and TCR beta cDNA libraries that carried sample barcodes and UMIs. TCRdb fed the 5' RACE reads into MiXCR, producing one record per CDR3 protein. The table has 190,000 or so distinct CDR3 sequences, 20% to 25% seen once; the top ten hold 20% to 25%. The record originates from a study of T-cell memory formation after mild COVID-19. Study context: Largely donor-specific TCR clusters were found.

Between the trimmed V and J ends, which lost 6 bases and 4 bases, there was a span of 13 bases. Germline CDR1 is SGHDT and CDR2 is YYEEEE. The CDR3 sequence is 13 residues long. General study points: A second wave of clones peaked on day 37, and their SARS-CoV-2 specificity went unconfirmed. A second wave expanding day 15 to 37 was CD4+-biased; contracting clones were balanced.

The sequence was collected from an adult woman who had mild COVID-19 (a few samples of this study predate the infection). Cell type and time point are not known. The specimen was PBMCs or a T cell subset sorted from them (not recorded which). The rearrangement joins TRBV5-6 to TRBJ1-1, with TRBD1 as a possible D gene (6 bases). This CDR3 reads CASTVNRATEAFF. The CDR3 DNA is TGTGCCAGCACCGTTAACAGGGCCACTGAAGCTTTCTTT.